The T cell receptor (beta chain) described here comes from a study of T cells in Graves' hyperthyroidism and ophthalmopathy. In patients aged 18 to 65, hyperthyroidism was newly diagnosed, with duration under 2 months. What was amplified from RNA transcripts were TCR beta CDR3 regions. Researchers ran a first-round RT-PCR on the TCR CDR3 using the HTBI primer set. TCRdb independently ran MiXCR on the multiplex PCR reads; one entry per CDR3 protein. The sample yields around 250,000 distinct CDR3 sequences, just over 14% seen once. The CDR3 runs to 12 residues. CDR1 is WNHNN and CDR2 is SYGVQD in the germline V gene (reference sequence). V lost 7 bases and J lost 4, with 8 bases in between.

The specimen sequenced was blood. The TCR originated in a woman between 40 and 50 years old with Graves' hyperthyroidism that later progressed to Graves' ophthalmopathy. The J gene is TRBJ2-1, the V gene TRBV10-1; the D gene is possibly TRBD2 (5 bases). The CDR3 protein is CASISGYNEQFF. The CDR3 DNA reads TGCGCCAGCATCAGCGGTTACAATGAGCAGTTCTTC.